Following are 18 T cell receptor beta chains from one sample sequenced in a study of radiation and T cells in renal cell carcinoma. Data came from immunoSEQ multiplex PCR; TCRdb stores just in-frame clones and leaves some out. The sample holds over 35,000 clones, about 82% seen once. Time point described: blood 4 weeks post-SBRT, at nephrectomy. Treatment described: 15 Gy SBRT to primary tumor, nephrectomy 4 weeks later. The sequencing here drew on blood, taken from a patient whose treatment included radiotherapy and nephrectomy. Receptors originate from a woman in her 70s with renal cell carcinoma.

V usage is TRBV6-1 and J usage is TRBJ1-5, with unresolved D. The CDR3 length is 14 residues. Trimming removed 4 bases from V and 1 base from J, with 8 bases in between. The germline gives CDR1 MNHNS, CDR2 SASEGT. CDR3 region: CASSGGTSNQPQHF. The CDR3 coding sequence is TGTGCCAGCAGTGGTGGTACAAGCAATCAGCCCCAGCATTTT.

The gene calls are TRBV27 and TRBJ2-7, with 7 positions matching TRBD1. Germline loops: CDR1 MNHEY, CDR2 SMNVEV (reference sequence). The CDR3 has 13 amino acids. V lost 8 bases to trimming and J lost 3 bases; unmatched junction nucleotides: 7. For the CDR3, the DNA is TGTGCCAGCGGGCCGCGACAGGGCTACGAGCAGTACTTC. It yields the protein CASGPRQGYEQYF.

This chain connects TRBV6-5 to TRBJ1-2; 8 positions match TRBD1. The CDR3 consists of 15 residues. J lost 5 bases, V lost 2 bases, and 7 bases had no gene match. CDR1 and CDR2 from the germline V gene are MNHEY and SVGAGI. This CDR3 is CASSYNRQGPYGYTF. CDR3 bases: TGTGCCAGCAGTTACAATCGACAGGGGCCATATGGCTACACCTTC.

V and J are TRBV11-2 and TRBJ1-5, with TRBD1 as a possible D gene (5 bases). The CDR3 contains 14 residues. Germline CDR1 reads SGHAT; CDR2 reads FQNNGV. Trimming pared 3 bases from V and 5 bases from J, leaving 11 bases between. CDR3 DNA: TGTGCCAGCAGCTTCCGAGGAGGGGATCAGCCCCAGCATTTT. Translating it yields CASSFRGGDQPQHF.

In the case of this clone: Additional DNA sequences in this sample encode the identical CDR3. The genes are TRBV9 and TRBJ1-2; TRBD1 might be the D (5 bases). Germline-derived CDR1 and CDR2 are SGDLS and YYNGEE. The CDR3 totals 14 residues. The ends were cut back, 2 bases at V and 5 bases at J, with 13 bases in the middle. In nucleotides, the CDR3 is TGTGCCAGCAGCGTCACAGGAGGGCCATATGGCTACACCTTC. Its translation is CASSVTGGPYGYTF. The variable domain in full, completed from reference TRBV9 and TRBJ1-2, reads DSGVTQTPKHLITATGQRVTLRCSPRSGDLSVYWYQQSLDQGLQFLIQYYNGEERAKGNILERFSAQQFPDLHSELNLSSLELGDSALYFCASSVTGGPYGYTFGSGTRLTVV.

The chain has TRBV11-1 and TRBJ1-5; perhaps TRBD1 as D (5 bases). The CDR3 spans 13 residues. Germline-derived CDR1 and CDR2 are SGHAT and FQDESV (reference sequence). The germline V and J ends were trimmed by 11 bases and 1 base, with 12 bases remaining between them. The DNA of the CDR3 is TGTGCCTGTTGGGACCGGAGCAATCAGCCCCAGCATTTT. Its protein is CACWDRSNQPQHF.

This clone was detected once. This rearrangement joins TRBV10-2 to TRBJ1-2; D unresolved. Germline V CDR1 and CDR2: WSHSY, SAAADI. V was cut by 2 bases and J by 7 bases, with 11 bases left in between. The CDR3 sequence is 13 residues long. The CDR3 nucleotides read TGCGCCAGCAGTGAGGGGGTCTCCGGTGGCTACACCTTC. As protein: CASSEGVSGGYTF.

The rearrangement uses TRBV9 and TRBJ2-2; a weak D match, TRBD2 (5 bases). The CDR3 totals 14 residues. Germline CDR1 SGDLS, CDR2 YYNGEE. Trimming took off 4 bases at V and 1 base at J, with 8 bases between the two ends. Here the CDR3 DNA reads TGTGCCAGCAGCTTTGGACTGAACACCGGGGAGCTGTTTTTT. It encodes CASSFGLNTGELFF.

This clone was counted a single time. The rearrangement joins TRBV27 to TRBJ2-2, with TRBD2 as a possible D gene (6 bases). Germline CDR1 is MNHEY and CDR2 is SMNVEV (reference sequence). The CDR3 is 16 residues long. V lost 3 bases and J lost 4, with 15 bases in between. The CDR3 here is CASSLSGRLSTGELFF. DNA of the CDR3: TGTGCCAGCAGTTTGAGCGGGCGACTCAGCACCGGGGAGCTGTTTTTT.

This chain connects TRBV7-9 to TRBJ2-1, with TRBD2 matching over 15 bases. Trimming removed 7 bases from V and 7 bases from J; junction bases left unmatched: 8. Germline V gives CDR1 SEHNR, CDR2 FQNEAQ (reference sequence). CDR3 length: 16 amino acids. The CDR3 DNA follows: TGTGCCAGCATCCGGACTAGCGGGGGGGCTGGAAATGAGCAGTTCTTC. Translating it yields CASIRTSGGAGNEQFF.

The chain couples TRBV2 to TRBJ2-5; TRBD1 matches 7 bases. The CDR3 contains 15 residues. Germline V lookup: CDR1 SNHLY, CDR2 FYNNEI. The J segment lost 2 bases and the V segment lost 6 bases, leaving 9 bases of the junction unmatched. The CDR3 sequence: CASRALGQIQETQYF. The DNA for the CDR3 is TGTGCCAGCAGGGCCCTGGGACAGATACAAGAGACCCAGTACTTC. Supplemented by reference TRBV2 and TRBJ2-5, the full variable domain reads EPEVTQTPSHQVTQMGQEVILRCVPISNHLYFYWYRQILGQKVEFLVSFYNNEISEKSEIFDDQFSVERPDGSNFTLKIRSTKLEDSAMYFCASRALGQIQETQYFGPGTRLLVL.

The chain employs TRBV9 and TRBJ2-3; no reliable D call. The germline V gene has CDR1 SGDLS and CDR2 YYNGEE. The CDR3 runs 15 residues. V lost 0 bases to trimming and J lost 2 bases, with 10 bases between them. CDR3 DNA: TGTGCCAGCAGCGTAGAGAGTTCCCTCACAGATACGCAGTATTTT. Translated: CASSVESSLTDTQYF.

The chain has TRBV19 and TRBJ1-1; D gene ambiguous. Trimming stripped 5 bases from V and 0 bases from J, with 10 bases between. CDR3 length: 14 amino acids. The germline CDR1 and CDR2 sequences are LNHDA and SQIVND (reference sequence). Here the CDR3 reads CASSGTEMNTEAFF. The CDR3 nucleotides are TGTGCCAGTAGTGGAACAGAGATGAACACTGAAGCTTTCTTT.

The chain recombines TRBV9 with TRBJ2-2, with a tentative D call TRBD1 (6 bases). The CDR3 has 15 residues. Germline V gene lookup returns CDR1 SGDLS and CDR2 YYNGEE. Trimming removed 4 bases from V and 6 bases from J, with 16 bases in between. In DNA form, the CDR3 reads TGTGCCAGCAGCCTCACAGGGTCGGGTGCCGGGGAGCTGTTTTTT. As protein: CASSLTGSGAGELFF.

The rearrangement uses TRBV5-1 and TRBJ1-1; D may be TRBD1 (6 bases). The CDR3 covers 15 residues. Deletions cut 1 base from V and 4 bases from J, with 14 bases between. Germline V gene lookup returns CDR1 SGHRS and CDR2 YFSETQ. DNA of the CDR3: TGCGCCAGCAGCTTGTCCCACAGGGAAGCCACTGAAGCTTTCTTT. Translated: CASSLSHREATEAFF.

V usage is TRBV5-1 and J usage is TRBJ1-2, with D unclear. CDR3 length equals 15 residues. Germline V gives CDR1 SGHRS, CDR2 YFSETQ. V was trimmed by 1 base and J by 0 bases, leaving 10 bases between them. In DNA, the CDR3 is TGCGCCAGCAGCTTGTCCAGTCTAACTAACTATGGCTACACCTTC. Protein: CASSLSSLTNYGYTF.

This chain's CDR3 is CASSPEQGARTEAFF. For the CDR3, the DNA is TGTGCCAGTAGCCCCGAACAGGGGGCGCGTACTGAAGCTTTCTTT. The chain is built from TRBV19 and TRBJ1-1; 9 positions match TRBD1. CDR1 and CDR2 (germline): LNHDA, SQIVND (reference sequence). The CDR3 is made up of 15 amino acids. Trimming cost V 6 bases and J 5 bases; bases outside gene matches: 10. Using reference TRBV19 and TRBJ1-1 for the parts outside the CDR3, the full variable domain is DGGITQSPKYLFRKEGQNVTLSCEQNLNHDAMYWYRQDPGQGLRLIYYSQIVNDFQKGDIAEGYSVSREKKESFPLTVTSAQKNPTAFYLCASSPEQGARTEAFFGQGTRLTVV.

This clone was counted a few times. V and J are TRBV7-9 and TRBJ2-7; the D call may be TRBD1 or TRBD2 (5 bases each). V was shortened by 1 base and J by 5 bases, with 15 bases between the two germline ends. Germline CDR1 and CDR2: SEHNR and FQNEAQ (reference sequence). CDR3 length: 15 amino acids. Here the CDR3 reads CASSLDRGWMDEQYF. CDR3 in DNA: TGTGCCAGCAGCTTAGATCGGGGCTGGATGGACGAGCAGTACTTC.